These T cell receptor beta chains were read from a single sample in a study of T-cell reconstitution after alpha-beta-depleted transplantation in children. TCRdb re-called the PCR reads with MiXCR, one entry per CDR3 protein. Among 100,000 or so distinct CDR3 sequences listed, around 6% were seen once. Sample: PBMCs, mostly from graft donor cells, taken 60 days after TCRalphabeta/CD19-depleted stem cell transplant. The receptors shown here come from a female patient between 2 and 10 years old who had a stem cell transplant for Fanconi anemia, so the T cells may come from the graft donor. The CDR3 runs from the conserved cysteine through the conserved F or W. A D gene is named only where the DNA matches it firmly. The size of a clone is reported for some rows only, either as once, few or many, or as a class for expanded clones.

v_gene: TRBV5-1; d_gene: .; abundance: many; j_gene: TRBJ2-7; CDR3aa: CASSLVARGIYEQYF; CDR3nt: TGCGCCAGCAGCTTGGTGGCACGAGGGATATACGAGCAGTACTTC
v_gene: TRBV12-3/TRBV12-4; d_gene: TRBD1; abundance: many; j_gene: TRBJ2-7; CDR3aa: CASSKADRTYEQYF; CDR3nt: TGTGCCAGCAGTAAAGCGGACAGGACCTACGAGCAGTACTTC
v_gene: TRBV7-3; d_gene: TRBD2; abundance: few; j_gene: TRBJ2-1; CDR3aa: CASSLWPGTSGMSSYNEQFF; CDR3nt: TGTGCCAGCAGCTTATGGCCCGGGACTAGCGGGATGAGCTCCTACAATGAGCAGTTCTTC
v_gene: TRBV28; d_gene: TRBD2; abundance: few; j_gene: TRBJ2-5; CDR3aa: CASSFPVAGGQETQYF; CDR3nt: TGTGCCAGCAGTTTTCCAGTAGCGGGGGGCCAAGAGACCCAGTACTTC
v_gene: TRBV29-1; d_gene: .; abundance: many; j_gene: TRBJ1-2; CDR3aa: CSVGLGPAHGYTF; CDR3nt: TGCAGCGTTGGTTTGGGACCAGCGCATGGCTACACCTTC
v_gene: TRBV20-1; d_gene: .; abundance: few; j_gene: TRBJ2-1; CDR3aa: CSARVPGINEQFF; CDR3nt: TGCAGTGCTAGAGTTCCGGGGATCAATGAGCAGTTCTTC
v_gene: TRBV5-1; d_gene: TRBD2; abundance: few; j_gene: TRBJ2-3; CDR3aa: CASSSFGGLESSTDTQYF; CDR3nt: TGCGCCAGCAGCTCATTCGGGGGACTAGAGTCTAGCACAGATACGCAGTATTTT
v_gene: TRBV7-2; d_gene: .; abundance: .; j_gene: TRBJ2-2; CDR3aa: CASSLESGTNTGELFF; CDR3nt: TGTGCCAGCAGCTTAGAGTCGGGGACAAACACCGGGGAGCTGTTTTTT
v_gene: TRBV21-1; d_gene: .; abundance: .; j_gene: TRBJ2-7; CDR3aa: CASSKVGGWGPNEQYF; CDR3nt: TGTGCCAGCAGCAAAGTAGGGGGTTGGGGGCCTAACGAGCAGTACTTC
v_gene: TRBV2; d_gene: TRBD2; abundance: many; j_gene: TRBJ2-1; CDR3aa: CASQYLAVYNEQFF; CDR3nt: TGTGCCAGTCAATACCTAGCGGTCTACAATGAGCAGTTCTTC
v_gene: TRBV20-1; d_gene: .; abundance: many; j_gene: TRBJ2-2; CDR3aa: CSARDPGAYTGELFF; CDR3nt: TGCAGTGCTAGAGATCCGGGAGCGTACACCGGGGAGCTGTTTTTT
v_gene: TRBV14; d_gene: .; abundance: many; j_gene: TRBJ1-3; CDR3aa: CASNQDRSGNTIYF; CDR3nt: TGTGCCAGCAATCAAGACAGGTCTGGAAACACCATATATTTT
v_gene: TRBV11-2; d_gene: .; abundance: many; j_gene: TRBJ2-1; CDR3aa: CASSSYPDLTYNEQFF; CDR3nt: TGTGCCAGCAGCTCATACCCGGACTTAACATACAATGAGCAGTTCTTC
v_gene: TRBV7-8; d_gene: .; abundance: few; j_gene: TRBJ1-6; CDR3aa: CASSLVRDSYNSPLHF; CDR3nt: TGTGCCAGCAGCTTAGTTCGGGACTCCTATAATTCACCCCTCCACTTT
v_gene: TRBV7-9; d_gene: .; abundance: .; j_gene: TRBJ2-1; CDR3aa: CASSLLDFDNEQFF; CDR3nt: TGTGCCAGCAGCTTACTGGACTTTGACAATGAGCAGTTCTTC
v_gene: TRBV5-4; d_gene: .; abundance: many; j_gene: TRBJ2-6; CDR3aa: CASSLELIQGSGANVLTF; CDR3nt: TGTGCCAGCAGCTTGGAATTAATACAGGGCTCTGGGGCCAACGTCCTGACTTTC
v_gene: TRBV9; d_gene: .; abundance: many; j_gene: TRBJ2-2; CDR3aa: CASSVVSGITGELFF; CDR3nt: TGTGCCAGCAGCGTAGTCAGTGGAATCACCGGGGAGCTGTTTTTT
v_gene: TRBV5-5; d_gene: .; abundance: many; j_gene: TRBJ2-2; CDR3aa: CASSLEDTGELFF; CDR3nt: TGTGCCAGCAGCTTGGAAGACACCGGGGAGCTGTTTTTT
v_gene: TRBV28; d_gene: TRBD2; abundance: .; j_gene: TRBJ2-5; CDR3aa: CASRLAGKIKETQYF; CDR3nt: TGTGCCAGCAGATTAGCGGGAAAGATTAAAGAGACCCAGTACTTC
v_gene: TRBV6-2/TRBV6-3; d_gene: TRBD2; abundance: few; j_gene: TRBJ2-1; CDR3aa: CASMRGGYNEQFF; CDR3nt: TGTGCCAGCATGCGGGGGGGATACAATGAGCAGTTCTTC
v_gene: TRBV12-3/TRBV12-4; d_gene: .; abundance: many; j_gene: TRBJ2-5; CDR3aa: CASSFGHGQETQYF; CDR3nt: TGTGCCAGCAGTTTTGGACACGGCCAAGAGACCCAGTACTTC
v_gene: TRBV27; d_gene: .; abundance: many; j_gene: TRBJ2-1; CDR3aa: CASSFAGVGVKNEQFF; CDR3nt: TGTGCCAGCAGTTTCGCTGGGGTCGGGGTTAAAAATGAGCAGTTCTTC
v_gene: TRBV7-2; d_gene: .; abundance: many; j_gene: TRBJ2-2; CDR3aa: CASSFRFRTGELFF; CDR3nt: TGTGCCAGCAGCTTTCGTTTTAGGACCGGGGAGCTGTTTTTT
v_gene: TRBV2; d_gene: .; abundance: few; j_gene: TRBJ2-3; CDR3aa: CASSERAATTDTQYF; CDR3nt: TGTGCCAGCAGTGAAAGGGCGGCGACCACAGATACGCAGTATTTT
v_gene: TRBV13; d_gene: TRBD2; abundance: .; j_gene: TRBJ2-5; CDR3aa: CASSRATSGGETQYF; CDR3nt: TGTGCCAGCAGCCGTGCGACTAGCGGGGGGGAGACCCAGTACTTC
v_gene: TRBV4-2; d_gene: .; abundance: many; j_gene: TRBJ2-7; CDR3aa: CASSQRGVNPYEQYF; CDR3nt: TGTGCCAGCAGCCAAAGGGGAGTGAACCCCTACGAGCAGTACTTC
v_gene: TRBV5-1; d_gene: .; abundance: .; j_gene: TRBJ2-5; CDR3aa: CASSHTGRTTDLRDRGETQYF; CDR3nt: TGCGCCAGCAGTCACACGGGACGAACCACCGATTTAAGGGACCGCGGAGAGACCCAGTACTTC
v_gene: TRBV25-1; d_gene: TRBD2; abundance: few; j_gene: TRBJ2-3; CDR3aa: CASRSPPSGSRADTQYF; CDR3nt: TGTGCCAGCAGGTCCCCTCCTAGCGGGAGTCGAGCAGATACGCAGTATTTT
v_gene: TRBV29-1; d_gene: TRBD2; abundance: .; j_gene: TRBJ2-3; CDR3aa: CSVERGERGGRATDTQYF; CDR3nt: TGCAGCGTTGAAAGGGGCGAGCGGGGCGGGAGAGCTACAGATACGCAGTATTTT
v_gene: TRBV9; d_gene: .; abundance: many; j_gene: TRBJ2-3; CDR3aa: CASSVARTQSTDTQYF; CDR3nt: TGTGCCAGCAGCGTAGCTAGGACGCAAAGCACAGATACGCAGTATTTT
v_gene: TRBV9; d_gene: TRBD2; abundance: .; j_gene: TRBJ2-2; CDR3aa: CASSLFPSGRAVGELFF; CDR3nt: TGTGCCAGCAGCCTATTTCCTAGCGGGAGGGCCGTCGGGGAGCTGTTTTTT
v_gene: TRBV2; d_gene: .; abundance: .; j_gene: TRBJ1-5; CDR3aa: CASRKTPGASNQPQHF; CDR3nt: TGTGCCAGCAGAAAAACGCCCGGGGCCAGCAATCAGCCCCAGCATTTT
v_gene: TRBV18; d_gene: .; abundance: few; j_gene: TRBJ2-1; CDR3aa: CASSPRAHTSWHEQFF; CDR3nt: TGTGCCAGCTCACCCCGGGCCCACACATCGTGGCATGAGCAGTTCTTC
v_gene: TRBV7-8; d_gene: .; abundance: .; j_gene: TRBJ2-4; CDR3aa: CASSLLNGSPLAKNIQYF; CDR3nt: TGTGCCAGCAGCTTATTAAACGGGTCCCCTCTAGCCAAAAACATTCAGTACTTC
v_gene: TRBV7-3; d_gene: TRBD2; abundance: .; j_gene: TRBJ2-3; CDR3aa: CASSRLAGVRPDTQYF; CDR3nt: TGTGCCAGCAGCCGACTAGCGGGAGTCCGTCCAGATACGCAGTATTTT
v_gene: TRBV20-1; d_gene: TRBD2; abundance: many; j_gene: TRBJ2-1; CDR3aa: CSARDRTSGGYNEQFF; CDR3nt: TGCAGTGCTAGAGATCGGACTAGCGGGGGATACAATGAGCAGTTCTTC
v_gene: TRBV7-3; d_gene: TRBD2; abundance: few; j_gene: TRBJ2-3; CDR3aa: CASSLFMTQPSGGQGAQYF; CDR3nt: TGTGCCAGCAGCTTATTTATGACTCAGCCTAGCGGGGGTCAGGGGGCGCAGTATTTT
v_gene: TRBV4-2; d_gene: TRBD2; abundance: few; j_gene: TRBJ2-7; CDR3aa: CASSQDLSRGEYEQYF; CDR3nt: TGTGCCAGCAGCCAAGATCTTTCGCGGGGGGAATACGAGCAGTACTTC
v_gene: TRBV18; d_gene: .; abundance: many; j_gene: TRBJ2-7; CDR3aa: CASSPGSGSYEQYF; CDR3nt: TGTGCCAGCTCACCAGGTAGCGGATCCTACGAGCAGTACTTC
v_gene: TRBV7-9; d_gene: TRBD2; abundance: few; j_gene: TRBJ2-7; CDR3aa: CASSGRLGGDYEQYF; CDR3nt: TGTGCCAGCAGCGGCCGTCTGGGGGGGGACTACGAGCAGTACTTC
v_gene: TRBV5-6; d_gene: .; abundance: few; j_gene: TRBJ2-3; CDR3aa: CASSLAEGLTDTQYF; CDR3nt: TGTGCCAGCAGCTTGGCCGAGGGCCTCACAGATACGCAGTATTTT
v_gene: TRBV28; d_gene: .; abundance: many; j_gene: TRBJ1-1; CDR3aa: CASSLWRGEGVTEAFF; CDR3nt: TGTGCCAGCAGTTTATGGCGCGGGGAGGGTGTCACTGAAGCTTTCTTT
v_gene: TRBV4-2; d_gene: .; abundance: many; j_gene: TRBJ2-1; CDR3aa: CASSQYQNAALNEQFF; CDR3nt: TGTGCCAGCAGCCAATATCAGAACGCAGCCCTTAATGAGCAGTTCTTC
v_gene: TRBV27; d_gene: TRBD1; abundance: many; j_gene: TRBJ2-7; CDR3aa: CAVGTGVYEQYF; CDR3nt: TGTGCCGTCGGGACAGGGGTCTACGAGCAGTACTTC
v_gene: TRBV5-6; d_gene: TRBD1; abundance: many; j_gene: TRBJ2-7; CDR3aa: CASSADRGLVGEQYF; CDR3nt: TGTGCCAGCAGCGCCGACAGGGGACTTGTCGGCGAGCAGTACTTC
v_gene: TRBV18; d_gene: .; abundance: many; j_gene: TRBJ2-5; CDR3aa: CASSERRMYQETQYF; CDR3nt: TGTGCCAGCTCTGAACGACGGATGTACCAAGAGACCCAGTACTTC
v_gene: TRBV5-5; d_gene: .; abundance: few; j_gene: TRBJ2-5; CDR3aa: CASSLEWGGTEQETQYF; CDR3nt: TGTGCCAGCAGCTTGGAATGGGGGGGGACAGAGCAAGAGACCCAGTACTTC
v_gene: TRBV5-1; d_gene: TRBD2; abundance: few; j_gene: TRBJ2-5; CDR3aa: CASSPGLAGIGQETQYF; CDR3nt: TGCGCCAGCAGCCCCGGACTAGCGGGAATCGGGCAAGAGACCCAGTACTTC
v_gene: TRBV6-1; d_gene: .; abundance: few; j_gene: TRBJ1-2; CDR3aa: CASSEWYYGYTF; CDR3nt: TGTGCCAGCAGTGAATGGTACTATGGCTACACCTTC
v_gene: TRBV29-1; d_gene: .; abundance: many; j_gene: TRBJ1-6; CDR3aa: CSVELLVGYNSPLHF; CDR3nt: TGCAGCGTTGAACTCCTAGTGGGCTATAATTCACCCCTCCACTTT
v_gene: TRBV5-1; d_gene: .; abundance: many; j_gene: TRBJ2-5; CDR3aa: CASSYPGGYQETQYF; CDR3nt: TGCGCCAGCAGCTATCCAGGAGGGTATCAAGAGACCCAGTACTTC